Shown below are 29 T cell receptor beta chains from a single sample sequenced in a study of CD8 T cells in ankylosing spondylitis. These receptors lack a known antigen. Regarding the study as a whole: In ankylosing spondylitis blood, a motif of seven to nine highly homologous TCR beta variants appeared characteristic.

MiXCR, run by TCRdb on the 5' RACE reads, gives a single entry per CDR3 protein. The sample yields some 200,000 distinct CDR3 sequences, 7% to 8% seen once. The specimen sequenced was blood, either unsorted or a sorted T cell fraction (not recorded which). The receptors were gathered from a male donor with ankylosing spondylitis.

This clonotype was observed at least ten times. This chain joins TRBV29-1 and TRBJ2-2; 12 positions match TRBD1. V gave up 6 bases and J gave up 8 bases; unmatched junction bases: 10. The CDR3 loop spans 15 amino acids. The V gene's germline CDR1 is SQVTM and CDR2 ANQGSEA. The DNA of the CDR3 is TGCAGCGTCTCCGGGACAGGGGGCGTCAGTGGGGAGCTGTTTTTT. The encoded protein is CSVSGTGGVSGELFF.

Ten or more counts support this clonotype. This rearrangement joins TRBV4-1 to TRBJ1-5, with TRBD1 matching 8 bases. J was trimmed by 7 bases and V by 6 bases; bases with no gene match: 8. Germline CDR1 and CDR2: MGHRA and YSYEKL. CDR3 length equals 14 residues. The chain's CDR3 is CASSPGRGQQPQHF. The CDR3 region has the DNA TGCGCCAGCAGTCCAGGCAGGGGGCAGCAGCCCCAGCATTTT.

This sequence joins TRBV20-1 and TRBJ2-1, with a tentative D call TRBD1 (6 bases). V lost 2 bases and J 4 bases, leaving 15 bases between the germline ends. This CDR3 is 15 amino acids long. Germline loops: CDR1 DFQATT, CDR2 SNEGSKA (reference sequence). The CDR3 loop reads CSARNTGRGYNEQFF. In nucleotides, the CDR3 is TGCAGTGCTAGAAACACGGGCAGGGGATACAATGAGCAGTTCTTC.

The V call is TRBV27, the J call TRBJ2-3; possibly TRBD1 or TRBD2 for D (5 bases each). The CDR3 covers 19 residues. V dropped 1 base and J dropped 0 bases, with 20 bases sitting between them. Germline-derived CDR1 and CDR2 are MNHEY and SMNVEV (reference sequence). The CDR3 is CASSLFGAGLVGSTDTQYF. CDR3 DNA: TGTGCCAGCAGTTTATTCGGGGCGGGTTTAGTGGGAAGCACAGATACGCAGTATTTT.

The CDR3 loop is CSAREWTYGYTF. The CDR3 DNA reads TGCAGTGCTAGAGAATGGACATATGGCTACACCTTC. The chain is built from TRBV20-1 and TRBJ1-2, with a possible D match to TRBD1 (5 bases). The germline V and J ends were trimmed by 0 bases and 5 bases, with 7 bases remaining between them. CDR1 and CDR2 (germline): DFQATT, SNEGSKA (reference sequence). CDR3 length: 12 residues.

V is TRBV4-3 and J is TRBJ2-2; 10 positions match TRBD1. V was clipped by 6 bases and J by 1 base; unmatched bases: 2. The germline CDR1 and CDR2 sequences are LGHNA and YSLEER. The CDR3 runs to 15 residues. In nucleotides, the CDR3 is TGCGCCAGCAGGGGACAGGGGATGAACACCGGGGAGCTGTTTTTT. Translated, it gives CASRGQGMNTGELFF.

The chain employs TRBV11-2 and TRBJ2-3, with D unclear. Germline CDR1 reads SGHAT; CDR2 reads FQNNGV. This CDR3 contains 15 residues. The V and J ends lost 0 bases and 0 bases respectively, with 7 bases between them. The CDR3 nucleotides are TGTGCCAGCAGCTTAGAAGGGTCTAGCACAGATACGCAGTATTTT. Translated, it gives CASSLEGSSTDTQYF.

Many counts were recorded for this clonotype. The CDR3 DNA reads as TGTGCCAGTGGACAGGGGACAATTAACTATGGCTACACCTTC. Translation: CASGQGTINYGYTF. This rearrangement joins TRBV7-9 to TRBJ1-2, with 9 bases that match TRBD1. CDR3 size: 14 residues. Looked up from germline, CDR1 is SEHNR and CDR2 is FQNEAQ (reference sequence). V lost 9 bases and J lost 1; bases outside the gene matches: 6.

This clonotype was counted many times. The chain carries TRBV9 and TRBJ2-7; D remains ambiguous. CDR1 and CDR2 from the germline V gene are SGDLS and YYNGEE. CDR3 length: 13 residues. V was cut by 4 bases and J by 3 bases, with 11 bases left in between. This CDR3 reads CASSRSVNYEQYF. The CDR3 coding sequence is TGTGCCAGCAGCCGGAGCGTCAACTACGAGCAGTACTTC.

This clonotype was seen at least ten times. V is TRBV27 and J is TRBJ2-5; TRBD1 is a possible D gene (5 bases). The germline CDR1 and CDR2 sequences are MNHEY and SMNVEV (reference sequence). The CDR3 spans 15 residues. V was cut by 6 bases and J by 3 bases, with 17 bases left in between. CDR3 protein: CASRVLGPVEETQYF. DNA of the CDR3: TGTGCCAGCAGAGTTTTGGGGCCGGTGGAAGAGACCCAGTACTTC.

This clonotype has a handful of counts. The gene calls are TRBV5-1 and TRBJ1-1; 7 bases match TRBD1. Looked up from germline, CDR1 is SGHRS and CDR2 is YFSETQ. Trimming at V came to 3 bases and at J to 10 bases, leaving 3 bases not matched to a gene. This CDR3 contains 11 residues. The CDR3 coding sequence is TGCGCCAGCAGCTCGACAGGGAGAGCTTTCTTT. Translated, it gives CASSSTGRAFF.

This chain joins TRBV7-9 and TRBJ2-2; D is perhaps TRBD1 (6 bases). In germline, CDR1 is SEHNR, CDR2 FQNEAQ (reference sequence). V was trimmed by 10 bases and J by 0 bases, leaving 15 bases between them. The CDR3 is made up of 15 amino acids. The CDR3 nucleotides are TGTGCCATCAGGACAGAGGTACCGAACACCGGGGAGCTGTTTTTT. Encoded protein: CAIRTEVPNTGELFF.

This clonotype was seen many times. The rearrangement uses TRBV28 and TRBJ1-5, with a tentative D call TRBD1 (6 bases). The CDR3 is 14 residues long. V lost 10 bases, J lost 2 bases, and 15 bases lay in between. The germline CDR1 and CDR2 sequences are MDHEN and SYDVKM. The CDR3: CATPQGNGNQPQHF. DNA for the CDR3: TGTGCCACCCCCCAGGGGAATGGCAATCAGCCCCAGCATTTT.

V and J are TRBV19 and TRBJ2-1; 8 positions agree with TRBD1. This CDR3 has 15 amino acids. The germline V gene encodes CDR1 LNHDA and CDR2 SQIVND (reference sequence). The V gene end was trimmed by 3 bases and the J gene end by 3 bases; junction bases not matched to a gene: 4. Here the CDR3 reads CASSMGQAGYNEQFF. CDR3 nucleotides: TGTGCCAGTAGTATGGGACAGGCGGGCTACAATGAGCAGTTCTTC.

This clonotype was observed at least ten times. The CDR3 spells CASSFASGGATEAFF. CDR3 sequence (DNA): TGTGCCAGCAGCTTCGCGAGTGGTGGGGCGACTGAAGCTTTCTTT. The chain has TRBV13 and TRBJ1-1; D is possibly TRBD1 (5 bases). V lost 3 bases and J 5 bases, leaving 16 bases between the germline ends. The CDR3 spans 15 residues. Per the germline V gene, CDR1 is PRHDT and CDR2 is FYEKMQ (reference sequence).

At least ten counts were recorded for this clonotype. The V and J genes are TRBV28 and TRBJ1-2; a weak D match, TRBD1 (5 bases). Trimming took 5 bases from V and 4 from J, leaving 17 bases between them. CDR3 size: 15 residues. Germline V gene sequence: CDR1 MDHEN, CDR2 SYDVKM. CDR3 protein: CASSLRAPGGYGYTF. DNA of the CDR3: TGTGCCAGCAGTCTCAGGGCCCCCGGCGGCTATGGCTACACCTTC.

The table lists this clonotype with many counts. V usage is TRBV13 and J usage is TRBJ1-4; D is possibly TRBD1 (5 bases). CDR1 and CDR2 (germline): PRHDT, FYEKMQ (reference sequence). This CDR3 is 15 amino acids long. V was shortened by 5 bases and J by 13 bases, with 23 bases between the two germline ends. Written as DNA, the CDR3 is TGTGCCAGCAGCCCCGGGTTCTCGGGGCCATCAGGACTGTTTTTT. Residues: CASSPGFSGPSGLFF.

The V gene is TRBV4-2, the J gene TRBJ2-1; 12 bases match TRBD2. The V segment lost 4 bases and the J segment 7 bases; nucleotides outside the gene matches: 8. This CDR3 has 16 residues. Germline V lookup: CDR1 LGHNA, CDR2 YNFKEQ. CDR3 DNA sequence: TGTGCCAGCAGCCCTCGACTAGCGGGGGAGGATAATGAGCAGTTCTTC. Its protein product is CASSPRLAGEDNEQFF.

This clonotype was seen repeatedly, ten times or more. This chain joins TRBV27 and TRBJ2-2; D is tentatively TRBD1 or TRBD2 (7 bases each). The germline V gene has CDR1 MNHEY and CDR2 SMNVEV (reference sequence). There are 15 residues in the CDR3. Trimming took 1 base from V and 5 from J, leaving 11 bases between them. The CDR3 coding sequence is TGTGCCAGCAGTTTATGGCAGGGGGGGACCGGGGAGCTGTTTTTT. Protein: CASSLWQGGTGELFF.

In regard to this clonotype: This may arise from a read error, as a much more abundant clone is one base away. Written as DNA, the CDR3 is TGTGCCAGCAGAGGACAGGGGAAAAATGGGGCCAACCTCCTGACTTTC. Residues: CASRGQGKNGANLLTF. The chain couples TRBV7-6 to TRBJ2-6; TRBD1 aligns across 9 bases. CDR1 is SGHVS, CDR2 FNYEAQ, per germline. This CDR3 has 16 residues. Using reference TRBV7-6 and TRBJ2-6 for the parts outside the CDR3, the full variable domain is GAGVSQSPRYKVTKRGQDVALRCDPISGHVSLYWYRQALGQGPEFLTYFNYEAQQDKSGLPNDRFSAERPEGSISTLTIQRTEQRDSAMYRCASRGQGKNGANLLTFGAGSRLTVL.

Ten or more counts support this clonotype. The chain is built from TRBV4-2 and TRBJ2-7; TRBD2 matches 11 bases. J lost 4 bases, V lost 0 bases, and 5 bases had no gene match. CDR3 length equals 16 residues. Germline assignment: CDR1 LGHNA and CDR2 YNFKEQ. The DNA of the CDR3 is TGTGCCAGCAGCCAAGAACCCACTAGCGGGAGTTACGAGCAGTACTTC. This codes for CASSQEPTSGSYEQYF.

This clonotype appeared many times. The CDR3, as DNA: TGTGCCAGCAGACCCGGGATCTCGGAGACCCAGTACTTC. Translated: CASRPGISETQYF. The chain carries TRBV28 and TRBJ2-5; possibly TRBD2 for D (5 bases). This CDR3 has 13 residues. From germline, CDR1 is MDHEN and CDR2 SYDVKM. V lost 6 bases to trimming and J lost 5 bases, with 13 bases between them. The entire variable domain, with the rest obtained from reference TRBV28 and TRBJ2-5, is as follows: DVKVTQSSRYLVKRTGEKVFLECVQDMDHENMFWYRQDPGLGLRLIYFSYDVKMKEKGDIPEGYSVSREKKERFSLILESASTNQTSMYLCASRPGISETQYFGPGTRLLVL.

This clonotype was recorded at least ten times. This chain connects TRBV5-1 to TRBJ2-1; 14 nucleotides agree with TRBD2. CDR1 is SGHRS, CDR2 YFSETQ, per germline. This CDR3 contains 19 residues. The junction had 9 bases not matched to a gene; V was cut back by 4 bases and J by 0 bases. The DNA for the CDR3 is TGCGCCAGCAGCAAGGGGACTAGCGGGAGAGATTCCTCCTACAATGAGCAGTTCTTC. It specifies CASSKGTSGRDSSYNEQFF.

This clonotype showed up many times. The rearrangement joins TRBV28 to TRBJ1-5; D unclear. CDR1 MDHEN and CDR2 SYDVKM come from the germline V gene. CDR3 length: 15 amino acids. Trimming shortened V by 3 bases and J by 9 bases, and 18 bases separated the two germline ends. The CDR3 DNA follows: TGTGCCAGCAGTTTTGGGAAGGTGGAATCTCGGCCCCAGCATTTT. Encoded protein: CASSFGKVESRPQHF.

In its sample, this clonotype was seen many times. The J gene is TRBJ2-3, the V gene TRBV5-1; D is perhaps TRBD2 (5 bases). The CDR3 is made up of 13 amino acids. Trimming removed 4 bases from V and 8 bases from J, with 14 bases in between. CDR1 is SGHRS and CDR2 is YFSETQ in the germline V gene. CDR3 sequence reads: CASSPPPRGTQYF. The CDR3 coding sequence is TGCGCCAGCAGCCCCCCCCCCCGGGGTACGCAGTATTTT. The full variable domain, in which reference TRBV5-1 and TRBJ2-3 provide the parts outside the CDR3, is KAGVTQTPRYLIKTRGQQVTLSCSPISGHRSVSWYQQTPGQGLQFLFEYFSETQRNKGNFPGRFSGRQFSNSRSEMNVSTLELGDSALYLCASSPPPRGTQYFGPGTRLTVL.

This clonotype appeared many times. CDR3 nucleotides: TGTGCCAGCAGTTTATTTAACAGGGGACACGAGCAGTACTTC. Encoded protein: CASSLFNRGHEQYF. The chain employs TRBV27 and TRBJ2-7; TRBD1 matches at 7 bases. CDR1 is MNHEY, CDR2 SMNVEV, per germline (reference sequence). The J segment lost 5 bases and the V segment lost 1 base, leaving 5 bases of the junction unmatched. The CDR3 covers 14 residues.

The sample holds many counts of this clonotype. The chain carries TRBV4-3 and TRBJ2-2; D tentatively fits TRBD1 or TRBD2 (5 bases each). CDR1 and CDR2 (germline): LGHNA, YSLEER. V was pared by 3 bases and J by 1 base, with 15 bases between. There are 17 residues in the CDR3. CDR3 region: CASSQGTGLMNTGELFF. CDR3 sequence (DNA): TGCGCCAGCAGCCAGGGGACCGGTCTAATGAACACCGGGGAGCTGTTTTTT.

This clonotype was recorded many times. The chain couples TRBV28 to TRBJ1-6; D is unclear. This CDR3 is built from 15 residues. CDR1 and CDR2 (germline): MDHEN, SYDVKM. V lost 8 bases and J 4 bases, leaving 15 bases between the germline ends. Written as DNA, the CDR3 is TGTGCCAGCTCGGAGGTAGGACCTTATAATTCACCCCTCCACTTT. It codes for CASSEVGPYNSPLHF. The full variable domain, rest sourced from reference TRBV28 and TRBJ1-6, is DVKVTQSSRYLVKRTGEKVFLECVQDMDHENMFWYRQDPGLGLRLIYFSYDVKMKEKGDIPEGYSVSREKKERFSLILESASTNQTSMYLCASSEVGPYNSPLHFGNGTRLTVT.

This clonotype has ten or more counts. The chain joins TRBV9 to TRBJ1-1; D gene unclear. V was clipped by 0 bases and J by 9 bases, with 24 bases between them. Per germline, CDR1 SGDLS and CDR2 YYNGEE. CDR3 size: 17 residues. The DNA of the CDR3 is TGTGCCAGCAGCGTAGGAGGCCAAGTAGGGCCCAAGGAAAAAGCTTTCTTT. This translates into CASSVGGQVGPKEKAFF.